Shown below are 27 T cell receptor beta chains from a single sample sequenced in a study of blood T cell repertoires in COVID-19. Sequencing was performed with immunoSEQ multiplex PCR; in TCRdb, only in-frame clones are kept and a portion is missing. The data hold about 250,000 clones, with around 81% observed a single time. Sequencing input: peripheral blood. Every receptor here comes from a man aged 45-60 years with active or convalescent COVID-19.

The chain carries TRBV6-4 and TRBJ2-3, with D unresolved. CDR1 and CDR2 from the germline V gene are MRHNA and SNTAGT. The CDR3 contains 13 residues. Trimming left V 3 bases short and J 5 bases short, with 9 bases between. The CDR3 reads CASSDRSRDTQYF. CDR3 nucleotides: TGTGCCAGCAGTGATCGGAGTCGAGATACGCAGTATTTT.

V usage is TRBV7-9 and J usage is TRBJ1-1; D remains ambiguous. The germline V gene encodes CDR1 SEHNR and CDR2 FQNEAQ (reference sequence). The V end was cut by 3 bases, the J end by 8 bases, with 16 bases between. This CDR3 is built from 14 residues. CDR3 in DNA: TGTGCCAGCAGCTTGACTCGACTGGAGGCCGAAGCTTTCTTT. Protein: CASSLTRLEAEAFF.

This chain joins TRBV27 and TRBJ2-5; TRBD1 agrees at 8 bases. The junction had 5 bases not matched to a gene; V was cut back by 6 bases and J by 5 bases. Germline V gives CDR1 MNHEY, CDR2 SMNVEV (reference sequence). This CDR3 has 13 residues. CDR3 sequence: CASSSRDRETQYF. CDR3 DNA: TGTGCCAGCAGCTCGCGGGACAGGGAGACCCAGTACTTC.

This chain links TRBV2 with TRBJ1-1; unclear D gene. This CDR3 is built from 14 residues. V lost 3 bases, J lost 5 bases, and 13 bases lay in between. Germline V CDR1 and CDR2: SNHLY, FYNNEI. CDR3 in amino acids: CASSEEDVVTEAFF. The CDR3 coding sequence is TGTGCCAGCAGTGAGGAGGACGTAGTTACTGAAGCTTTCTTT.

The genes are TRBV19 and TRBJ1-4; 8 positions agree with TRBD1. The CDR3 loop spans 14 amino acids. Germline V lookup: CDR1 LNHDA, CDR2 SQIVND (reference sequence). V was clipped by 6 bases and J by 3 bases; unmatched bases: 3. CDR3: CASSRQGSNEKLFF. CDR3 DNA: TGTGCCAGTAGCAGACAGGGGTCTAATGAAAAACTGTTTTTT.

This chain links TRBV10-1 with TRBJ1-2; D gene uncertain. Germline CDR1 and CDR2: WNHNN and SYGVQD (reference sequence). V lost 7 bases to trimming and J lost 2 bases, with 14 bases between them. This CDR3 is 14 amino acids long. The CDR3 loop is CASTVERLNYGYTF. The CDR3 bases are TGCGCCAGCACCGTGGAGAGATTAAACTATGGCTACACCTTC.

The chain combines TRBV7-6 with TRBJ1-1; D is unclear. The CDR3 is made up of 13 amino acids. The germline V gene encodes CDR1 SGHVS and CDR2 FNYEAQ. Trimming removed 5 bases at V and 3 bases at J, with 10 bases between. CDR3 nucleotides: TGTGCCAGCAGCCGCGGGTTTTACACTGAAGCTTTCTTT. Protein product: CASSRGFYTEAFF.

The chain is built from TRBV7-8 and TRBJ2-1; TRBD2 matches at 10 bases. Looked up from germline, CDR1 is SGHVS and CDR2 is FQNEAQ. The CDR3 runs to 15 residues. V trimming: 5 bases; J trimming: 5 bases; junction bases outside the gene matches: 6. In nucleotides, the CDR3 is TGTGCCAGCAGCGAACAAGGACTAGCGGACAATGAGCAGTTCTTC. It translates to CASSEQGLADNEQFF.

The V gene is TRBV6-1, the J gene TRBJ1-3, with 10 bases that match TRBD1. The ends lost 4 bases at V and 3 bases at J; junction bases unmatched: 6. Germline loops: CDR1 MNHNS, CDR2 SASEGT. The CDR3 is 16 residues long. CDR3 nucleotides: TGTGCCAGCAGTGCAAGACAGGGGGCTGGTGGAAACACCATATATTTT. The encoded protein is CASSARQGAGGNTIYF.

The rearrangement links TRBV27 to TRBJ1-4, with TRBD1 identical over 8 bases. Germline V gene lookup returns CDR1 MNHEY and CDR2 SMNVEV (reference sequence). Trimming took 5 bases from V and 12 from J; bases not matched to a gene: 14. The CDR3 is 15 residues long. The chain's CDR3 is CASSPDRAPGMELFF. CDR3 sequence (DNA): TGTGCCAGCAGTCCGGACAGGGCGCCTGGGATGGAACTGTTTTTT.

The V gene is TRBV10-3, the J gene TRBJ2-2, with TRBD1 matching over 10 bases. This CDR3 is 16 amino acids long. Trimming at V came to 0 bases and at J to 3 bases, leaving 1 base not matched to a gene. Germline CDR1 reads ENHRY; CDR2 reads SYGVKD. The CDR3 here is CAISESGTGDTGELFF. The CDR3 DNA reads TGTGCCATCAGTGAGTCCGGGACAGGGGACACCGGGGAGCTGTTTTTT.

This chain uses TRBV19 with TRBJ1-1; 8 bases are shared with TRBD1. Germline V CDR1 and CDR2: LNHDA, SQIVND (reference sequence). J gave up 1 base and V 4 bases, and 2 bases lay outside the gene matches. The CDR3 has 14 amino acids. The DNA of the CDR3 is TGTGCCAGTAGTAAGGACAGGGAGAACACTGAAGCTTTCTTT. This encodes CASSKDRENTEAFF.

The CDR3 is CATRQQGSDGYTF. The CDR3 nucleotides are TGTGCCACCCGTCAACAGGGCTCTGATGGCTACACCTTC. The V gene is TRBV24-1, the J gene TRBJ1-2; a weak D match, TRBD1 (6 bases). The germline gives CDR1 KGHDR, CDR2 SFDVKD. V gave up 9 bases and J gave up 6 bases, with 16 bases separating them. This CDR3 has 13 amino acids.

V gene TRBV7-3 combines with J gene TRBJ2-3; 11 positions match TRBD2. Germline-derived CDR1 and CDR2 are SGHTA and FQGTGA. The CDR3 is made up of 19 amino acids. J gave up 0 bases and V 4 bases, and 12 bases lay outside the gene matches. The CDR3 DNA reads TGTGCCAGCAGCTCCCTTACTAGCGGGGGAAAAGCTAGCACAGATACGCAGTATTTT. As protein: CASSSLTSGGKASTDTQYF.

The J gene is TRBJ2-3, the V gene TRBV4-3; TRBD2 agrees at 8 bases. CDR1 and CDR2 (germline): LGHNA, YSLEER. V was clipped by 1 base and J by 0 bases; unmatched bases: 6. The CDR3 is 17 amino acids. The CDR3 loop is CASSQVGRGASTDTQYF. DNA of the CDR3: TGCGCCAGCAGCCAAGTGGGGCGGGGGGCAAGCACAGATACGCAGTATTTT.

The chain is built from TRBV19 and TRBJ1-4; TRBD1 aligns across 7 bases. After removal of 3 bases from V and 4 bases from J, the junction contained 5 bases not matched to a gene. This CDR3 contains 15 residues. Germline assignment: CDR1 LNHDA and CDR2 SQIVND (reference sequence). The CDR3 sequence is CASSITGAGNEKLFF. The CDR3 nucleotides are TGTGCCAGTAGTATCACAGGGGCCGGTAATGAAAAACTGTTTTTT.

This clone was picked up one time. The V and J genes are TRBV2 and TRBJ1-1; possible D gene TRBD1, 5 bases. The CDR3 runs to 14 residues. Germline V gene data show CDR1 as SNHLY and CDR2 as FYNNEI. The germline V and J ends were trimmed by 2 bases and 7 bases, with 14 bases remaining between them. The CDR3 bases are TGTGCCAGCAGTGAAACCCCGGGACTCCATGAAGCTTTCTTT. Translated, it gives CASSETPGLHEAFF.

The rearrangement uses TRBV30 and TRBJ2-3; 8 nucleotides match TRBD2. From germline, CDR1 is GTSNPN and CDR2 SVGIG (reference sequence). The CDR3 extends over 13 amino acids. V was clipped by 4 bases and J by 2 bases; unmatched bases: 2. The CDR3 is CAWTGGTTDTQYF. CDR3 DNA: TGTGCCTGGACGGGGGGGACCACAGATACGCAGTATTTT. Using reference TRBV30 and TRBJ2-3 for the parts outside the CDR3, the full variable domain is SQTIHQWPATLVQPVGSPLSLECTVEGTSNPNLYWYRQAAGRGLQLLFYSVGIGQISSEVPQNLSASRPQDRQFILSSKKLLLSDSGFYLCAWTGGTTDTQYFGPGTRLTVL.

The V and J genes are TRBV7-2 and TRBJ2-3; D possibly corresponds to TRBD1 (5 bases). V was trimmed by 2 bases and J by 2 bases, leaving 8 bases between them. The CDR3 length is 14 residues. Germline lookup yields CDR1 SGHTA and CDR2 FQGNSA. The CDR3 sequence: CASSLQGYTDTQYF. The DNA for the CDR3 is TGTGCCAGCAGCTTACAGGGCTACACAGATACGCAGTATTTT.

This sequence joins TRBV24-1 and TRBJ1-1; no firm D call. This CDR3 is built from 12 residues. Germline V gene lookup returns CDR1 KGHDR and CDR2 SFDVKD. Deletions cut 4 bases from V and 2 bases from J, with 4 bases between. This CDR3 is CATSDPNTEAFF. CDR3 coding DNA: TGTGCCACCAGTGACCCAAACACTGAAGCTTTCTTT.

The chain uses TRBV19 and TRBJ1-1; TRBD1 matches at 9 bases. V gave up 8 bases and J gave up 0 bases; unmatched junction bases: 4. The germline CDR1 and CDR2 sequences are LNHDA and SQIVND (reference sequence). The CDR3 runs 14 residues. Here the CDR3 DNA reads TGTGCCAGTTGTGGACAGGGGTTGAACACTGAAGCTTTCTTT. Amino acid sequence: CASCGQGLNTEAFF.

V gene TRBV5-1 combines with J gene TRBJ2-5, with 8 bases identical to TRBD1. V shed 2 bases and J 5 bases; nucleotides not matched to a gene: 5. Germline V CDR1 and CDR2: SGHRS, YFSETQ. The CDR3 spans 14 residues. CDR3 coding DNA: TGCGCCAGCAGCTTAAGGACAGGGAGGGAGACCCAGTACTTC. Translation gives CASSLRTGRETQYF.

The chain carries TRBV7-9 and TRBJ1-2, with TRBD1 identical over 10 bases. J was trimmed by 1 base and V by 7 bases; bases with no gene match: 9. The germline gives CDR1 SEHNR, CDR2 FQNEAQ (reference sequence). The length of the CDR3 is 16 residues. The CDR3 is CASTAGQGSFNYGYTF. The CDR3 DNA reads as TGTGCCAGCACCGCGGGACAGGGGTCGTTTAACTATGGCTACACCTTC.

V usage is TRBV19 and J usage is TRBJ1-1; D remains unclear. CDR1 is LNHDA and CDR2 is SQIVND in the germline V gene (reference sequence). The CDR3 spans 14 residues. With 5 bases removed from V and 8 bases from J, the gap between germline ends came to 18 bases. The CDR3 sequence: CASSRIGEVGEAFF. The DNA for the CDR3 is TGTGCCAGTAGTCGGATCGGGGAGGTGGGGGAAGCTTTCTTT.

CDR3 loop: CASSQGTGVQPQHF. The CDR3 DNA reads TGTGCCAGCAGCCAAGGGACAGGGGTGCAGCCCCAGCATTTT. This sequence joins TRBV3-1 (or the pseudogene TRBV3-2) and TRBJ1-5; TRBD1 aligns across 9 bases. Losses at the gene ends were 1 base for V and 7 bases for J; bases not matched to a gene: 2. The CDR3 contains 14 residues. Germline CDR1 and CDR2: LGHDT and YNNKEL (reference sequence).

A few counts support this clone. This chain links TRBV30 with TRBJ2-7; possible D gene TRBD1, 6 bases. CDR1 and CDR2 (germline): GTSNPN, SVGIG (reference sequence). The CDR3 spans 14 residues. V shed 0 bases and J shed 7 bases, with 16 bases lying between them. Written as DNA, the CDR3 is TGTGCCTGGAGTGTATATGGCAGGGGTGGTGAGCAGTACTTC. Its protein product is CAWSVYGRGGEQYF.

CDR3 loop: CAISEPRGFRRYGYTF. The CDR3 DNA reads TGTGCCATCAGTGAGCCCAGGGGCTTTCGACGCTATGGCTACACCTTC. The rearrangement uses TRBV10-3 and TRBJ1-2, with D possibly TRBD1 on 6 matching bases. There are 16 residues in the CDR3. Trimming pared 2 bases from V and 4 bases from J, leaving 17 bases between. Germline CDR1 and CDR2: ENHRY and SYGVKD.